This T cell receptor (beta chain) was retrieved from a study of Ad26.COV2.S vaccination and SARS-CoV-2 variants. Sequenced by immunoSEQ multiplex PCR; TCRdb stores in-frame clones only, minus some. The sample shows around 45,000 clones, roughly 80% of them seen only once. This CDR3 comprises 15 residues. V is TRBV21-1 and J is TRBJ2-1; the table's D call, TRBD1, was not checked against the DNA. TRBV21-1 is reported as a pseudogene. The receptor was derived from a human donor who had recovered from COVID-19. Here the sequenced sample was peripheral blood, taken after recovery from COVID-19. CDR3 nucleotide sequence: TGTGCCAGCAGCAACCGGGACAATATCTACAATGAGCAGTTCTTC. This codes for CASSNRDNIYNEQFF.